This T cell receptor beta chain was observed in a study of molecular identifiers for immune sequencing clone quantification. Study-level background: Within a replicate experiment, RNA obtained from either approximately 20,000 or 98,000 naive CD8 cells was divided into five aliquots, and four of those aliquots were then sequenced.

TCRdb recomputed calls from the PCR reads with MiXCR, one row per CDR3 protein. In the table there are approximately 630,000 distinct CDR3 sequences, about 25% of which are singletons. V lost 6 bases, J lost 10 bases, and 18 bases lay in between. The CDR3 extends over 14 amino acids. The germline gives CDR1 MDHEN, CDR2 SYDVKM. Naive CD8 libraries used roughly 17,000 to 1,000,000 sorted cells and 10%, 30% or 50% RNA. Researchers sorted naive CD8 T cells as cells that were CD8+CD4-CCR7+CD45RA+. This clonotype was counted a few times. The receptor's source is a human donor in good health. Some libraries in this study had Jurkat cell RNA spiked in. The chain employs TRBV28 and TRBJ2-2; the D gene is possibly TRBD2 (6 bases). The sample taken for sequencing was naive CD8+ T cells from blood, with Jurkat cell RNA spiked in. Noted subset: FACS-sorted CD8+CD4-CCR7+CD45RA+ naive T cells. The CDR3 bases are TGTGCCAGCAGCCCCCGGGACTCCTCCGAGGAGCTGTTTTTT. This codes for CASSPRDSSEELFF. Full variable domain (remainder filled in from reference TRBV28 and TRBJ2-2): DVKVTQSSRYLVKRTGEKVFLECVQDMDHENMFWYRQDPGLGLRLIYFSYDVKMKEKGDIPEGYSVSREKKERFSLILESASTNQTSMYLCASSPRDSSEELFFGEGSRLTVL.